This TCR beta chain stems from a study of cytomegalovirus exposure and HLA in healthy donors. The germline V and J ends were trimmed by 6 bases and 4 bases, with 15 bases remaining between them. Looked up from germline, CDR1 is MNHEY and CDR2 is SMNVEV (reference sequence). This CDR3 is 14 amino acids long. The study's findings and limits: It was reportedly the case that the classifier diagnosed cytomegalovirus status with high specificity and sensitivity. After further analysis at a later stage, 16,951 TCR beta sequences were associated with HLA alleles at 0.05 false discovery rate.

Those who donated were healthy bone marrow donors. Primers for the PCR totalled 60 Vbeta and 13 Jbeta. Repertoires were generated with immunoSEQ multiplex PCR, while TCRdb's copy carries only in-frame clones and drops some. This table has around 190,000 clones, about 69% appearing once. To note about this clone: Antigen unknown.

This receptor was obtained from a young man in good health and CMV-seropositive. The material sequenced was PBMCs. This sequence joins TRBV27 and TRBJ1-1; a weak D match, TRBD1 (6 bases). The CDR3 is CASRSLAGATEAFF. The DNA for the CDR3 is TGTGCCAGCAGAAGCCTCGCAGGGGCCACTGAAGCTTTCTTT.